The 17 T cell receptor beta chains below were found in one sample sequenced in a study of blood T cells in healthy people across ages. Sample-barcoded 5' priming and a J-beta primer mix drove a second PCR of about 6 to 12 cycles. Each CDR3 protein gets one entry after TCRdb re-called the 5' RACE reads with MiXCR. The sample has 750,000 to 1,000,000 distinct CDR3 sequences; about 27% are singletons. The sample was also linked to a second study, of T cells of mothers and their children.

The sample consisted of blood. The receptors stem from a woman aged 40 to 49 in good health.

This clonotype was detected a few times. The chain's CDR3 is CASSRGGLPEKLFF. DNA for the CDR3: TGCGCCAGCAGCCGGGGGGGACTCCCCGAAAAACTGTTTTTT. The chain combines TRBV5-1 with TRBJ1-4; weak D call: TRBD1 (5 bases). V gave up 4 bases and J gave up 8 bases, with 15 bases separating them. This CDR3 contains 14 residues. Germline V gene sequence: CDR1 SGHRS, CDR2 YFSETQ. Together with reference TRBV5-1 and TRBJ1-4, the CDR3 gives the full variable domain: KAGVTQTPRYLIKTRGQQVTLSCSPISGHRSVSWYQQTPGQGLQFLFEYFSETQRNKGNFPGRFSGRQFSNSRSEMNVSTLELGDSALYLCASSRGGLPEKLFFGSGTQLSVL.

V and J are TRBV20-1 and TRBJ1-5, with TRBD1 identical over 8 bases. The V gene end was trimmed by 0 bases and the J gene end by 3 bases; junction bases not matched to a gene: 4. Germline loops: CDR1 DFQATT, CDR2 SNEGSKA (reference sequence). The CDR3 is made up of 15 amino acids. The CDR3 loop is CSARDRGPNNQPQHF. CDR3 DNA sequence: TGCAGTGCTAGAGACAGGGGGCCCAACAATCAGCCCCAGCATTTT.

As regards this clonotype: The germline gene is not matched at one end of the junction; a read error may be the cause. The chain joins TRBV28 to TRBJ2-7; perhaps TRBD2 as D (6 bases). This CDR3 is 16 amino acids long. The germline V gene encodes CDR1 MDHEN and CDR2 SYDVKM. CDR3 residues: CVSSTPRDLLSYEQYF. For the CDR3, the DNA is TGTGTCAGCAGTACACCCCGGGACTTACTCTCCTACGAGCAGTACTTC.

This clonotype was picked up a small number of times. The V and J genes are TRBV4-3 and TRBJ1-5, with 8 bases that match TRBD1. The CDR3 contains 15 residues. The V gene end was trimmed by 1 base and the J gene end by 3 bases; junction bases not matched to a gene: 2. Germline assignment: CDR1 LGHNA and CDR2 YSLEER. The CDR3 reads CASSQGTGTNQPQHF. The CDR3 DNA reads as TGCGCCAGCAGCCAAGGGACAGGGACCAATCAGCCCCAGCATTTT.

This chain uses TRBV18 with TRBJ2-7; 9 nucleotides agree with TRBD2. Trimming cost V 1 base and J 2 bases; bases outside gene matches: 6. The CDR3 totals 16 residues. CDR1 and CDR2 (germline): KGHSH, LQKENI. The DNA for the CDR3 is TGTGCCAGCTCACCACGAGGCGGGGGGGAGACCTACGAGCAGTACTTC. This gives the protein CASSPRGGGETYEQYF.

This clonotype was seen just once. A much larger clonotype is one base distant, so this may be a read error. The gene calls are TRBV5-1 and TRBJ2-5, with a possible D match to TRBD1 (6 bases). Germline CDR1 and CDR2: SGHRS and YFSETQ. The CDR3 covers 14 residues. Between the trimmed V and J ends, which lost 3 bases and 11 bases, there was a span of 20 bases. CDR3 nucleotides: TGCGCCAGCAGCTCAGGGGCTTCCTACAATGAGCAGTACTTC. It encodes CASSSGASYNEQYF.

This clonotype appeared a single time. The rearrangement uses TRBV5-1 and TRBJ2-5; D is possibly TRBD2 (5 bases). Trimming shortened V by 4 bases and J by 5 bases, and 12 bases separated the two germline ends. Germline-derived CDR1 and CDR2 are SGHRS and YFSETQ. This CDR3 is built from 13 residues. The DNA for the CDR3 is TGCGCCAGCAGCCCAGGACTGTGGGAGACCCAGTACTTC. Protein: CASSPGLWETQYF.

In the case of this clonotype: A read error may produce the germline difference seen at one junction end. J is TRBJ2-3 and V is TRBV2; TRBD2 agrees at 10 bases. CDR1 is SNHLY and CDR2 is FYNNEI in the germline V gene. CDR3 length equals 14 residues. CDR3 nucleotide sequence: TGTGCCAGCGACAAGGGACTAGCGTCAGATGCGCAGTATTTT. It translates to CASDKGLASDAQYF. The full variable domain, in which reference TRBV2 and TRBJ2-3 provide the parts outside the CDR3, is EPEVTQTPSHQVTQMGQEVILRCVPISNHLYFYWYRQILGQKVEFLVSFYNNEISEKSEIFDDQFSVERPDGSNFTLKIRSTKLEDSAMYFCASDKGLASDAQYFGPGTRLTVL.

In this sample, this clonotype turned up a few times. V and J are TRBV29-1 and TRBJ2-2; possible D gene TRBD1, 6 bases. The CDR3 totals 14 residues. Per germline, CDR1 SQVTM and CDR2 ANQGSEA. V was trimmed by 4 bases and J by 7 bases, leaving 16 bases between them. CDR3 loop: CSVGTNQGIGELFF. The CDR3 DNA sequence: TGCAGCGTTGGGACCAACCAGGGGATCGGGGAGCTGTTTTTT.

This clonotype was observed a single time. The chain couples TRBV6-2 or TRBV6-3 to TRBJ2-4; either TRBD1 or TRBD2 may supply D (5 bases each). The J call could be wrong; TRBJ2-7 is a better fit for the DNA end. Germline V lookup: CDR1 MNHEY, CDR2 SVGEGT. The CDR3 sequence is 13 residues long. The DNA for the CDR3 is TGTGCCAGCAGTTACTTGGATGGGGGCGAGCAGTACTTC. This sequence encodes CASSYLDGGEQYF.

The table lists this clonotype with a few counts. A much more abundant neighbour one base away suggests this may be a read error. The V call is TRBV7-2, the J call TRBJ2-2; D unresolved. V was clipped by 3 bases and J by 4 bases, with 3 bases between them. The CDR3 loop spans 12 amino acids. Germline values: CDR1 SGHTA, CDR2 FQGNSA. The CDR3 spells CASSFFTGELFF. The CDR3 nucleotides are TGTGCCAGCAGCTTTTTCACCGGGGAGCTGTTTTTT.

The chain couples TRBV4-1 to TRBJ2-2; 9 bases are shared with TRBD2. V was pared by 4 bases and J by 5 bases, with 5 bases of the junction left unmatched. Germline V gene data show CDR1 as MGHRA and CDR2 as YSYEKL. CDR3 length: 15 residues. The CDR3 DNA sequence: TGCGCCAGCAGCCGCGGGGGGGCGCAGACCGGGGAGCTGTTTTTT. As protein: CASSRGGAQTGELFF.

This clonotype has ten or more counts. The rearrangement uses TRBV7-9 and TRBJ1-2; 9 bases line up with TRBD1. The V segment lost 5 bases and the J segment 4 bases; nucleotides outside the gene matches: 2. CDR3 size: 13 residues. CDR1 and CDR2 (germline): SEHNR, FQNEAQ (reference sequence). The CDR3 coding sequence is TGTGCCAGCAGCCTGACAGGGGGCTATGGCTACACCTTC. Protein product: CASSLTGGYGYTF.

This clonotype was recorded many times. This sequence joins TRBV5-1 and TRBJ2-7; TRBD2 is a possible D gene (5 bases). Trimming took 0 bases from V and 2 from J, leaving 18 bases between them. The germline V gene encodes CDR1 SGHRS and CDR2 YFSETQ. The CDR3 covers 17 residues. In DNA form, the CDR3 reads TGCGCCAGCAGCTTGGCCGGGGTCTTCCCCCAACCCTACGAGCAGTACTTC. This codes for CASSLAGVFPQPYEQYF.

V gene TRBV7-2 combines with J gene TRBJ2-7; unclear D gene. V shed 4 bases and J shed 4 bases, with 14 bases lying between them. Germline CDR1 reads SGHTA; CDR2 reads FQGNSA. The CDR3 contains 14 residues. The CDR3 sequence: CASSSDPGHYEQYF. The CDR3 DNA reads TGTGCCAGCAGCTCGGACCCTGGTCATTACGAGCAGTACTTC.

This clonotype appeared a few times. J is TRBJ2-3 and V is TRBV20-1; D is unresolved. The germline V and J ends were trimmed by 3 bases and 1 base, with 11 bases remaining between them. Germline lookup yields CDR1 DFQATT and CDR2 SNEGSKA (reference sequence). The CDR3 is 14 residues long. For the CDR3, the DNA is TGCAGTGCTAGCGACACCGGCGGCACAGATACGCAGTATTTT. It codes for CSASDTGGTDTQYF.

This clonotype has a single count. DNA for the CDR3: TGTGCCAGCAGTTCTCACAGGAGCCTAGGGAGCAATCAGCCCCAGCATTTT. Residues: CASSSHRSLGSNQPQHF. The J gene is TRBJ1-5, the V gene TRBV12-3 or TRBV12-4; possible D gene TRBD1, 5 bases. V was shortened by 4 bases and J by 1 base, with 17 bases between the two germline ends. The CDR3 contains 17 residues.